This T cell receptor beta chain was obtained from a study of blood T cell repertoires in COVID-19. Study-wide background: PBMCs, B-cell-depleted T cells, or T cells provided the cDNA or gDNA that made up the material.

Across 20 to 25 US areas, participants ranged in age from roughly 18 to 95 years. Clinical history as reported by participants underpinned cohort assignment. The protocol was immunoSEQ multiplex PCR, while the TCRdb copy is restricted to in-frame clones and leaves out a portion. The repertoire holds around 500,000 clones, with around nine tenths as singletons. This TCR derives from a middle-aged woman who had recovered from COVID-19. The specimen sequenced was PBMCs or T cells enriched from blood (not recorded which).

CDR3 region: CASSSLAGGWQETQYF. CDR3 coding DNA: TGTGCCAGCAGTTCCCTCGCGGGAGGATGGCAAGAGACCCAGTACTTC. V usage is TRBV27 and J usage is TRBJ2-5; 8 bases are a match to TRBD2. The V segment lost 4 bases and the J segment 2 bases; nucleotides outside the gene matches: 9. The CDR3 runs to 16 residues. Germline-derived CDR1 and CDR2 are MNHEY and SMNVEV (reference sequence).